The 9 T cell receptor beta chains listed next were all sequenced from one sample in a study of T cell responses to AZD1222 COVID-19 vaccine. Some clones are missing from TCRdb's copy, which holds only in-frame ones; the method was immunoSEQ multiplex PCR. The table shows 140,000 or so clones, with 70% to 90% occurring only once. The sequenced sample was peripheral blood, obtained 28 days after the second AZD1222 dose. Every receptor here comes from an adult who received the AZD1222 COVID-19 vaccine.

J is TRBJ1-6 and V is TRBV3-1 (or the pseudogene TRBV3-2), with D uncertain. Looked up from germline, CDR1 is LGHDT and CDR2 is YNNKEL (reference sequence). CDR3 length equals 14 residues. V was cut by 1 base and J by 11 bases, with 12 bases left in between. The CDR3 sequence: CASSQAAGMAPLHF. For the CDR3, the DNA is TGTGCCAGCAGCCAAGCGGCAGGTATGGCACCCCTCCACTTT.

The rearrangement links TRBV5-1 to TRBJ2-2, with D possibly being TRBD1 (7 bases). The CDR3 runs 17 residues. V was clipped by 4 bases and J by 6 bases, with 22 bases between them. Germline CDR1 and CDR2: SGHRS and YFSETQ. CDR3 in amino acids: CASSGGRQGSGPGELFF. The CDR3 nucleotides are TGCGCCAGCAGCGGGGGGCGACAGGGTTCGGGACCCGGGGAGCTGTTTTTT.

The V call is TRBV11-2, the J call TRBJ1-1; D unresolved. The V end was cut by 5 bases, the J end by 2 bases, with 9 bases between. Germline values: CDR1 SGHAT, CDR2 FQNNGV. This CDR3 has 13 amino acids. In DNA form, the CDR3 reads TGTGCCAGCAGCGAGGAGCCTAACACTGAAGCTTTCTTT. The encoded protein is CASSEEPNTEAFF.

V and J are TRBV7-3 and TRBJ1-3; D remains ambiguous. There are 13 residues in the CDR3. Germline V gene sequence: CDR1 SGHTA, CDR2 FQGTGA. V was clipped by 4 bases and J by 0 bases, with 4 bases between them. CDR3 amino acids: CASSSSSGNTIYF. CDR3 bases: TGTGCCAGCAGCTCGTCCTCTGGAAACACCATATATTTT. The full variable domain, rest sourced from reference TRBV7-3 and TRBJ1-3, is GAGVSQTPSNKVTEKGKYVELRCDPISGHTALYWYRQSLGQGPEFLIYFQGTGAADDSGLPNDRFFAVRPEGSVSTLKIQRTERGDSAVYLCASSSSSGNTIYFGEGSWLTVV.

CDR3 residues: CASSLFQVEVAFF. The CDR3 DNA follows: TGTGCCAGCAGCTTGTTTCAGGTAGAGGTAGCTTTCTTT. V gene TRBV5-8 combines with J gene TRBJ1-1; D is unresolved. V lost 1 base and J 10 bases, leaving 14 bases between the germline ends. Germline V gene data show CDR1 as SGHTS and CDR2 as YDEGEE. The CDR3 runs 13 residues.

This chain connects TRBV5-1 to TRBJ2-7; either TRBD1 or TRBD2 may fit D (5 bases each). The germline V and J ends were trimmed by 0 bases and 1 base, with 8 bases remaining between them. CDR1 and CDR2 (germline): SGHRS, YFSETQ. The CDR3 is 14 amino acids. The DNA of the CDR3 is TGCGCCAGCAGCTTGGAGGGACGGTCCTACGAGCAGTACTTC. Residues: CASSLEGRSYEQYF. The full variable domain, its missing parts supplied by reference TRBV5-1 and TRBJ2-7, is KAGVTQTPRYLIKTRGQQVTLSCSPISGHRSVSWYQQTPGQGLQFLFEYFSETQRNKGNFPGRFSGRQFSNSRSEMNVSTLELGDSALYLCASSLEGRSYEQYFGPGTRLTVT.

The chain links TRBV10-3 to TRBJ1-2; a weak D match, TRBD1 (6 bases). Between the trimmed V and J ends, which lost 5 bases and 4 bases, there was a span of 20 bases. Germline CDR1 reads ENHRY; CDR2 reads SYGVKD. CDR3 length: 16 amino acids. DNA of the CDR3: TGTGCCATCAGTAGGAAGCGACAGGCACAAGGCTATGGCTACACCTTC. Its translation: CAISRKRQAQGYGYTF.

The chain is built from TRBV5-6 and TRBJ2-3; TRBD2 agrees at 12 bases. With 0 bases clipped from V and 1 base from J, the junction kept 0 bases outside the gene matches. Germline CDR1 SGHDT, CDR2 YYEEEE. This CDR3 comprises 16 residues. CDR3 nucleotides: TGTGCCAGCAGCTTGGCTAGCGGGGGGGGCACAGATACGCAGTATTTT. This sequence encodes CASSLASGGGTDTQYF.

This rearrangement joins TRBV28 to TRBJ2-3; 10 bases align to TRBD1. CDR1 and CDR2 from the germline V gene are MDHEN and SYDVKM. J was trimmed by 6 bases and V by 3 bases; bases with no gene match: 9. This CDR3 has 16 amino acids. DNA of the CDR3: TGTGCCAGCAGTTTTAGTGGGACAGGGGTTAGGGATACGCAGTATTTT. The encoded protein is CASSFSGTGVRDTQYF.